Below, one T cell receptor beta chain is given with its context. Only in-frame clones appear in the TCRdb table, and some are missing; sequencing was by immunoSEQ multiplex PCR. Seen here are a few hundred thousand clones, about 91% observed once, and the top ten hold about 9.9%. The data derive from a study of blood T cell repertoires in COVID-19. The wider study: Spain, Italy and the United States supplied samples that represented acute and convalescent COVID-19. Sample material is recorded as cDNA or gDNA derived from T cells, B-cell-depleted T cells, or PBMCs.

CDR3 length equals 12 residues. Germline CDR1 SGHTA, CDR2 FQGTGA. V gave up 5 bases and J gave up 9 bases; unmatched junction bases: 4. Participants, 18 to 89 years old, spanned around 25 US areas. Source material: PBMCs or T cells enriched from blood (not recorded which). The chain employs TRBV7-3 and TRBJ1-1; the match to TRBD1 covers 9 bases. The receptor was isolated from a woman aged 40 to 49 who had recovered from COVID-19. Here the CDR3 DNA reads TGTGCCAGCAGCCAGACAGGGGGTAAAGCTTTCTTT. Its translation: CASSQTGGKAFF.